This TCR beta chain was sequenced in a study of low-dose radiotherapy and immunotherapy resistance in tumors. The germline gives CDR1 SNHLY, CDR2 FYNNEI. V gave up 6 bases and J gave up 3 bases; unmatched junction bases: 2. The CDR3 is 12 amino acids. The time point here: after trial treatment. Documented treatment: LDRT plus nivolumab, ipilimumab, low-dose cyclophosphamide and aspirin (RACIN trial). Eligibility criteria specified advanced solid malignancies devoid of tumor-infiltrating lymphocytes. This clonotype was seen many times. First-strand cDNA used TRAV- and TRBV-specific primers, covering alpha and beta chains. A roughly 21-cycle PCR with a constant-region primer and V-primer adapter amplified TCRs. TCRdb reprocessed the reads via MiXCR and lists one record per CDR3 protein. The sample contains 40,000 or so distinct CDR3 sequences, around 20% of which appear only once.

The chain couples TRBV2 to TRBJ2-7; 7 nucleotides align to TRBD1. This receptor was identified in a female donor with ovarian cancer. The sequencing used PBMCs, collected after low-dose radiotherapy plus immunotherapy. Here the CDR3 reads CASRGDSYEQYF. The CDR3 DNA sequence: TGTGCCAGCAGGGGGGACAGCTACGAGCAGTACTTC.